This TCR beta chain was found in a study of T-cell memory formation after mild COVID-19. On the study more broadly: TCR clustering was largely donor specific.

V gave up 2 bases and J gave up 1 base, with 17 bases separating them. The CDR3 covers 18 residues. Germline V CDR1 and CDR2: MGHRA, YSYEKL. Each CDR3 protein gets one entry after TCRdb re-called the 5' RACE reads with MiXCR. The sample holds about half a million distinct CDR3 sequences, roughly 18% seen once. This clonotype showed up just a few times. Sequences were obtained from PBMCs or a T cell subset sorted from them (not recorded which). This receptor was identified in an adult woman who had mild COVID-19 (a few samples of this study predate the infection). Cell type and time point are not known. V is TRBV4-1 and J is TRBJ2-2, with TRBD2 as a possible D gene (6 bases). The CDR3 reads CASSQRPEGGKNTGELFF. The CDR3 coding sequence is TGCGCCAGCAGCCAAAGGCCGGAGGGAGGAAAGAACACCGGGGAGCTGTTTTTT.